Following are 10 T cell receptor beta chains from one sample sequenced in a study of chemoradiotherapy in HPV16-positive cancers. Produced via immunoSEQ multiplex PCR; TCRdb's table is partial and in-frame only. The sample consists of 5,500 to 8,000 clones, roughly 91% of them appearing once. The specimen was obtained from a patient who underwent chemoradiotherapy. These receptors were taken from a human donor with HPV-associated anogenital cancer.

The chain couples TRBV11-2 to TRBJ2-7, with D maybe TRBD1 (6 bases). The CDR3 runs 16 residues. Trimming removed 6 bases from V and 4 bases from J, with 22 bases in between. The germline CDR1 and CDR2 sequences are SGHAT and FQNNGV. DNA for the CDR3: TGTGCCAGCAGGCCCAGCCTGACAGGTTCGGAATACGAGCAGTACTTC. It codes for CASRPSLTGSEYEQYF.

The chain is built from TRBV7-9 and TRBJ2-7, with TRBD2 matching over 7 bases. Germline assignment: CDR1 SEHNR and CDR2 FQNEAQ (reference sequence). The CDR3 has 15 amino acids. The ends lost 1 base at V and 0 bases at J; junction bases unmatched: 3. CDR3 sequence reads: CASSLDTSVSYEQYF. The CDR3 DNA follows: TGTGCCAGCAGCTTAGACACTAGCGTCTCCTACGAGCAGTACTTC.

This chain links TRBV25-1 with TRBJ1-4, with a weak D call TRBD1 (5 bases). This CDR3 has 14 residues. V was clipped by 6 bases and J by 6 bases, with 14 bases between them. Germline CDR1 MGHDK, CDR2 SYGVNS. CDR3 amino acids: CASRAGSWDEKLFF. Here the CDR3 DNA reads TGTGCCAGCAGAGCAGGGTCGTGGGATGAAAAACTGTTTTTT.

The J gene is TRBJ2-7, the V gene TRBV15, with 8 bases identical to TRBD2. The trim removed 0 bases at V and 4 bases at J, leaving 11 bases unmatched. The germline V gene encodes CDR1 LNHNV and CDR2 YYDKDF (reference sequence). The CDR3 has 17 residues. CDR3 region: CATSRDPVAGKIYEQYF. The CDR3 coding sequence is TGTGCCACCAGCAGAGATCCGGTAGCGGGAAAAATTTACGAGCAGTACTTC.

The rearrangement joins TRBV6-1 to TRBJ1-2; D is possibly TRBD1 (5 bases). The CDR3 runs to 15 residues. With 2 bases removed from V and 4 bases from J, the gap between germline ends came to 14 bases. CDR1 and CDR2 (germline): MNHNS, SASEGT. CDR3 loop: CASSERGVRSYGYTF. DNA of the CDR3: TGTGCCAGCAGTGAAAGAGGGGTGAGGTCCTATGGCTACACCTTC.

V usage is TRBV6-5 and J usage is TRBJ2-3; D may be TRBD2 (5 bases). There are 15 residues in the CDR3. Trimming cost V 2 bases and J 3 bases, with 12 bases left between them. Looked up from germline, CDR1 is MNHEY and CDR2 is SVGAGI. CDR3 in amino acids: CASSYTGVATDTQYF. CDR3 bases: TGTGCCAGCAGTTACACCGGGGTAGCGACAGATACGCAGTATTTT.

This chain uses TRBV7-8 with TRBJ2-7; 7 positions agree with TRBD1. Unmatched junction bases numbered 7, after V lost 5 bases and J lost 0 bases. This CDR3 is built from 15 residues. Germline V CDR1 and CDR2: SGHVS, FQNEAQ. CDR3 nucleotides: TGTGCCAGCAGCGCCTCGGACAGGAGCTCCTACGAGCAGTACTTC. It encodes CASSASDRSSYEQYF. Full variable domain (rest looked up from reference TRBV7-8 and TRBJ2-7): GAGVSQSPRYKVAKRGQDVALRCDPISGHVSLFWYQQALGQGPEFLTYFQNEAQLDKSGLPSDRFFAERPEGSVSTLKIQRTQQEDSAVYLCASSASDRSSYEQYFGPGTRLTVT.

The V and J genes are TRBV7-6 and TRBJ2-3, with D unresolved. Germline V gene lookup returns CDR1 SGHVS and CDR2 FNYEAQ. This CDR3 region has 13 residues. V was clipped by 3 bases and J by 1 base, with 5 bases between them. For the CDR3, the DNA is TGTGCCAGCAGCTTTATGCGCACAGATACGCAGTATTTT. It codes for CASSFMRTDTQYF. The full variable domain, completed using reference TRBV7-6 and TRBJ2-3, is GAGVSQSPRYKVTKRGQDVALRCDPISGHVSLYWYRQALGQGPEFLTYFNYEAQQDKSGLPNDRFSAERPEGSISTLTIQRTEQRDSAMYRCASSFMRTDTQYFGPGTRLTVL.

The chain joins TRBV11-2 to TRBJ2-1; no firm D call. V was cut by 2 bases and J by 6 bases, with 17 bases left in between. The V gene's germline CDR1 is SGHAT and CDR2 FQNNGV. The CDR3 has 16 residues. For the CDR3, the DNA is TGTGCCAGCAGCTTAATGCCTACCCCCAAGGGCAATGAGCAGTTCTTC. Encoded protein: CASSLMPTPKGNEQFF.

The V call is TRBV6-6, the J call TRBJ1-2, with TRBD1 matching over 7 bases. The CDR3 is 13 residues long. The germline V gene has CDR1 MNHNY and CDR2 SVGAGI (reference sequence). The V and J ends lost 0 bases and 10 bases, in that order; junction bases with no gene match: 5. The CDR3 DNA is TGTGCCAGCAGTTACTCGGCAGGGGGGGTCTACACCTTC. Amino acid sequence: CASSYSAGGVYTF.